A selection of T cell receptor beta chains follows, all from one sample in a study of cytomegalovirus exposure and HLA in healthy donors. TCRdb keeps only in-frame clones here, not all; method: immunoSEQ multiplex PCR. This sample has roughly 140,000 clones, with approximately 80% found just once. Sequenced: PBMCs. The receptor set was obtained from a woman between 50 and 59 years old in good health and CMV-seronegative. Each CDR3 is given with its conserved first and last residue. D genes are given only for firm matches. Only part of the rows carry a size: once, few, many, or a class if the clone is expanded.

v_call,j_call,d_call,clone_size,cdr3_nt,cdr3_aa
TRBV5-1,TRBJ1-3,.,.,TGCGCCAGCAGCATACGACAGGCCGGCTCTGGAAACACCATATATTTT,CASSIRQAGSGNTIYF
TRBV28,TRBJ2-7,.,.,TGTGCCAGCAGTTTTGCACAGGCGGCCCACGAGCAGTACTTC,CASSFAQAAHEQYF
TRBV7-2,TRBJ1-2,.,once,TGTGCCAGCAGCTTAGTGGGTCAGGGGAAAGGAGATGGCTACACCTTC,CASSLVGQGKGDGYTF
TRBV5-4,TRBJ2-1,.,.,TGTGCCAGCAGCTTGGTACGGGGGAATGAGCAGTTCTTC,CASSLVRGNEQFF
TRBV7-2,TRBJ1-1,.,.,TGTGCCAGCAGCCGGTCTCAGGGTAACACTGAAGCTTTCTTT,CASSRSQGNTEAFF
TRBV6-4,TRBJ1-4,TRBD1,.,TGTGCCAGCAGACCGGGACAGGGAAATGAAAAACTGTTTTTT,CASRPGQGNEKLFF
TRBV7-9,TRBJ2-2,TRBD2,.,TGTGCCAGCAGCTTACTCCGGGGAGGGACCGGGGAGCTGTTTTTT,CASSLLRGGTGELFF
TRBV18,TRBJ1-2,TRBD1,.,TGTGCCAGCTCACCTCCAGGGGGAGATGGCTACACCTTC,CASSPPGGDGYTF
TRBV6-1,TRBJ2-3,TRBD2,.,TGTGCCAGCAGTGATCGAGCGGGGGTCTCAGATACGCAGTATTTT,CASSDRAGVSDTQYF
TRBV15,TRBJ1-2,.,.,TGTGCCACCAGCAGGCCGGGATCAGATGGCTACACCTTC,CATSRPGSDGYTF
TRBV5-6,TRBJ1-1,TRBD1,.,TGTGCCAGCAGCTTTGGACAGGGATTGACGAGGACTGAAGCTTTCTTT,CASSFGQGLTRTEAFF
TRBV29-1,TRBJ2-3,.,.,TGCAGCGTTGCCATTTCGGGGGGCACAGATACGCAGTATTTT,CSVAISGGTDTQYF
TRBV11-2,TRBJ1-5,TRBD1,.,TGTGCCAGCAGCCGGGACAGCTATCAGCCCCAGCATTTT,CASSRDSYQPQHF
TRBV11-1,TRBJ2-3,.,few,TGTGCCAGCAGCAAACAGAGCACAGATACGCAGTATTTT,CASSKQSTDTQYF
TRBV11-2,TRBJ2-7,TRBD2,few,TGTGCCAGCAGCTTAATAAGCGGGGGGCGGGCCTACGAGCAGTACTTC,CASSLISGGRAYEQYF
TRBV4-1,TRBJ1-1,.,.,TGCGCCAGCAGCCAAGCCCTGGGGGCGGGGGTTAAGGCTTTCTTT,CASSQALGAGVKAFF
TRBV6-6,TRBJ1-5,.,few,TGTGCCAGCAGTCGGACAGAACTCAATCAGCCCCAGCATTTT,CASSRTELNQPQHF
TRBV28,TRBJ1-2,.,.,TGTGCCAGCAGTCCCGGGGTACGCTATGGCTACACCTTC,CASSPGVRYGYTF
TRBV4-3,TRBJ1-4,.,few,TGCGCCAGCAGCCAAGCAGGGTTTCGTGAAAAACTGTTTTTT,CASSQAGFREKLFF
TRBV5-8,TRBJ1-5,TRBD1,once,TGTGCCAGCAGCCAGGGACAGGCCAATCAGCCCCAGCATTTT,CASSQGQANQPQHF
TRBV19,TRBJ2-2,.,.,TGTGCCAGTAGTAACCCCAGGGCATTCACCGGGGAGCTGTTTTTT,CASSNPRAFTGELFF
TRBV7-9,TRBJ1-2,TRBD1,.,TGTGCCAGCAGCTTACAAGGACAGGGGATTCCCTATGGCTACACCTTC,CASSLQGQGIPYGYTF
TRBV9,TRBJ1-1,.,few,TGTGCCAGCGGTGCGGGGACCAACACTGAAGCTTTCTTT,CASGAGTNTEAFF
TRBV4-2,TRBJ1-1,.,.,TGTGCCAGCAGCCCCCGGGACACGATGAACACTGAAGCTTTCTTT,CASSPRDTMNTEAFF
TRBV5-1,TRBJ1-2,.,.,TGCGCCAGCAGCCCGAGCGGGGGCCGGAGTAACTATGGCTACACCTTC,CASSPSGGRSNYGYTF
TRBV5-1,TRBJ1-6,TRBD1,.,TGCGCCAGCAGCCTGGGACAGCTTAGTTCACCCCTCCACTTT,CASSLGQLSSPLHF
TRBV6-5,TRBJ2-2,TRBD1,.,TGTGCCAGCACTACTAACAGGGGGCTAGGGGAGCTGTTTTTT,CASTTNRGLGELFF
TRBV7-8,TRBJ2-2,TRBD2,few,TGTGCCAGCAGCCCCTATTTAGCGGGGGGGCTCACCGGGGAGCTGTTTTTT,CASSPYLAGGLTGELFF
TRBV18,TRBJ2-3,TRBD2,.,TGTGCCAGCTCAACCGGGGGGGCTATGATCACAGATACGCAGTATTTT,CASSTGGAMITDTQYF
TRBV5-6,TRBJ2-3,.,once,TGTGCCAGCAGCTTGGGGCGGGGAACAGATACGCAGTATTTT,CASSLGRGTDTQYF
TRBV19,TRBJ1-6,.,.,TGTGCCACCTCCTGGGAGTATAATTCACCCCTCCACTTT,CATSWEYNSPLHF
TRBV6-1,TRBJ1-5,.,.,TGTGCCACAGGACAGATGGGGTTCGGGCCCCAGCATTTT,CATGQMGFGPQHF
TRBV28,TRBJ2-7,TRBD1,once,TGTGCCAGCTGGGACAGGGATTACGAGCAGTACTTC,CASWDRDYEQYF
TRBV19,TRBJ2-7,TRBD1,.,TGTGCCAGTAGGGGACAGGGCGGCTCCTACGAGCAGTACTTC,CASRGQGGSYEQYF
TRBV28,TRBJ1-2,TRBD1,.,TGTGCCAGCAGTACCCATACAGGGGTCTCGGGCGGGGGCTACACCTTC,CASSTHTGVSGGGYTF
TRBV9,TRBJ1-3,TRBD1,.,TGTGCCAGCAGCGTAGCGGCAGGGGGCGAGAACACCATATATTTT,CASSVAAGGENTIYF
TRBV5-4,TRBJ1-6,TRBD1,once,TGTGCCAGCAGCCCGGACAGGGTGTTGGCGAATTCACCCCTCCACTTT,CASSPDRVLANSPLHF
TRBV10-3,TRBJ1-2,TRBD1,.,TGTGCCATCAGGGAAGTGGACAGGGCTCACCATGGCTACACCTTC,CAIREVDRAHHGYTF
TRBV4-1,TRBJ2-1,TRBD1,.,TGCGCCAGCAGCCTAGGGACAGGGGGCTACAATGAGCAGTTCTTC,CASSLGTGGYNEQFF
TRBV5-4,TRBJ2-7,.,.,TGTGCCAGCAGCTTGCAGGGTTTAGAGGAGCAGTACTTC,CASSLQGLEEQYF